The source of this TCR beta chain is a study of blood T cell repertoires in COVID-19. The CDR3 spans 15 residues. V lost 2 bases and J lost 2; bases outside the gene matches: 4. The germline CDR1 and CDR2 sequences are SGHRS and YFSETQ. This clone was observed a handful of times. Repertoires were generated with immunoSEQ multiplex PCR, while TCRdb's copy carries only in-frame clones and drops some. The sample records about 140,000 clones, approximately 87% being singletons. The chain employs TRBV5-1 and TRBJ2-3; 8 positions match TRBD2. Sequenced material: peripheral blood. This clonotype was obtained from a woman between 35 and 50 years old with acute or convalescent COVID-19. The CDR3 nucleotides are TGCGCCAGCAGCTTTGGGCGGGGGGCCACAGATACGCAGTATTTT. Translated: CASSFGRGATDTQYF. The full variable domain, rest sourced from reference TRBV5-1 and TRBJ2-3, is KAGVTQTPRYLIKTRGQQVTLSCSPISGHRSVSWYQQTPGQGLQFLFEYFSETQRNKGNFPGRFSGRQFSNSRSEMNVSTLELGDSALYLCASSFGRGATDTQYFGPGTRLTVL.